Listed below are T cell receptor beta chains from one sample, sequenced in a study of cytomegalovirus exposure and HLA in healthy donors. Assay used: immunoSEQ multiplex PCR; TCRdb lists only in-frame clones, some missing. This sample has about 190,000 clones, with around 80% found just once. Sequenced material: PBMCs. The receptors originated from a woman aged 40 to 50 in good health and CMV-seronegative. CDR3s include the opening cysteine and the closing phenylalanine or tryptophan.

v_call,cdr3_aa
TRBV5-1,CASSPIGEGPGNTIYF
TRBV9,CASSVEGSGRTGELFF
TRBV4-3,CASSQDQYRAEAFF
TRBV5-1,CASSLEGGRDGELFF
TRBV18,CASSPSLSRTSTDTQYF
TRBV25-1,CASRTPGTGGFDELFF
TRBV18,CASSIQQRQETQYF
TRBV7-2,CASSLTGVYEQYF
TRBV27,CASRADRANTEAFF
TRBV2,CANKFRGQGDTQYF
TRBV5-6,CASSLGAGNYGYTF
TRBV7-2,CASSSNRGGGETQYF
TRBV5-1,CASSPYRDNEKLFF
TRBV7-3,CASSLWGGSNTEAFF
TRBV7-3,CASSRTAPAGGTDTQYF
TRBV19,CASSWTSGRGGDTQYF
TRBV6-5,CASRLQGYGGYTF
TRBV7-3,CASSPPSTGSYNEQFF
TRBV29-1,CSVRDNDYGYTF
TRBV9,CASSTSRTSGGGSSYNEQFF
TRBV6-5,CASSPGPGLVTEAFF
TRBV6-5,CASSRRQGFSETQYF
TRBV19,CASRVQGNTGELFF
TRBV5-6,CASSRRLAGVREQYF
TRBV6-5,CASSYESEKLFF
TRBV5-1,CASSWESDTQYF
TRBV7-2,CASGQTNTEAFF
TRBV18,CASSKSNDGAFF